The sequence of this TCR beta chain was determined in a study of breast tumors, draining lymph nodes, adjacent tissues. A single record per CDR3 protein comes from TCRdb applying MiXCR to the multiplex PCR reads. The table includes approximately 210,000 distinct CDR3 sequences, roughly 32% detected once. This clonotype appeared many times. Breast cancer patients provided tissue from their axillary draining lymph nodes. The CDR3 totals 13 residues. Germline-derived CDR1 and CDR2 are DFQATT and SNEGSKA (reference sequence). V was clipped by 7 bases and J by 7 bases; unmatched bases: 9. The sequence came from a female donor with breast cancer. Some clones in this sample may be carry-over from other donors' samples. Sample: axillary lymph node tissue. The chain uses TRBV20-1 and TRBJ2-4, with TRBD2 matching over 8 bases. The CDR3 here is CSVSSGSPNIQYF. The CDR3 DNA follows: TGCAGTGTCTCGAGCGGGAGCCCCAACATTCAGTACTTC.